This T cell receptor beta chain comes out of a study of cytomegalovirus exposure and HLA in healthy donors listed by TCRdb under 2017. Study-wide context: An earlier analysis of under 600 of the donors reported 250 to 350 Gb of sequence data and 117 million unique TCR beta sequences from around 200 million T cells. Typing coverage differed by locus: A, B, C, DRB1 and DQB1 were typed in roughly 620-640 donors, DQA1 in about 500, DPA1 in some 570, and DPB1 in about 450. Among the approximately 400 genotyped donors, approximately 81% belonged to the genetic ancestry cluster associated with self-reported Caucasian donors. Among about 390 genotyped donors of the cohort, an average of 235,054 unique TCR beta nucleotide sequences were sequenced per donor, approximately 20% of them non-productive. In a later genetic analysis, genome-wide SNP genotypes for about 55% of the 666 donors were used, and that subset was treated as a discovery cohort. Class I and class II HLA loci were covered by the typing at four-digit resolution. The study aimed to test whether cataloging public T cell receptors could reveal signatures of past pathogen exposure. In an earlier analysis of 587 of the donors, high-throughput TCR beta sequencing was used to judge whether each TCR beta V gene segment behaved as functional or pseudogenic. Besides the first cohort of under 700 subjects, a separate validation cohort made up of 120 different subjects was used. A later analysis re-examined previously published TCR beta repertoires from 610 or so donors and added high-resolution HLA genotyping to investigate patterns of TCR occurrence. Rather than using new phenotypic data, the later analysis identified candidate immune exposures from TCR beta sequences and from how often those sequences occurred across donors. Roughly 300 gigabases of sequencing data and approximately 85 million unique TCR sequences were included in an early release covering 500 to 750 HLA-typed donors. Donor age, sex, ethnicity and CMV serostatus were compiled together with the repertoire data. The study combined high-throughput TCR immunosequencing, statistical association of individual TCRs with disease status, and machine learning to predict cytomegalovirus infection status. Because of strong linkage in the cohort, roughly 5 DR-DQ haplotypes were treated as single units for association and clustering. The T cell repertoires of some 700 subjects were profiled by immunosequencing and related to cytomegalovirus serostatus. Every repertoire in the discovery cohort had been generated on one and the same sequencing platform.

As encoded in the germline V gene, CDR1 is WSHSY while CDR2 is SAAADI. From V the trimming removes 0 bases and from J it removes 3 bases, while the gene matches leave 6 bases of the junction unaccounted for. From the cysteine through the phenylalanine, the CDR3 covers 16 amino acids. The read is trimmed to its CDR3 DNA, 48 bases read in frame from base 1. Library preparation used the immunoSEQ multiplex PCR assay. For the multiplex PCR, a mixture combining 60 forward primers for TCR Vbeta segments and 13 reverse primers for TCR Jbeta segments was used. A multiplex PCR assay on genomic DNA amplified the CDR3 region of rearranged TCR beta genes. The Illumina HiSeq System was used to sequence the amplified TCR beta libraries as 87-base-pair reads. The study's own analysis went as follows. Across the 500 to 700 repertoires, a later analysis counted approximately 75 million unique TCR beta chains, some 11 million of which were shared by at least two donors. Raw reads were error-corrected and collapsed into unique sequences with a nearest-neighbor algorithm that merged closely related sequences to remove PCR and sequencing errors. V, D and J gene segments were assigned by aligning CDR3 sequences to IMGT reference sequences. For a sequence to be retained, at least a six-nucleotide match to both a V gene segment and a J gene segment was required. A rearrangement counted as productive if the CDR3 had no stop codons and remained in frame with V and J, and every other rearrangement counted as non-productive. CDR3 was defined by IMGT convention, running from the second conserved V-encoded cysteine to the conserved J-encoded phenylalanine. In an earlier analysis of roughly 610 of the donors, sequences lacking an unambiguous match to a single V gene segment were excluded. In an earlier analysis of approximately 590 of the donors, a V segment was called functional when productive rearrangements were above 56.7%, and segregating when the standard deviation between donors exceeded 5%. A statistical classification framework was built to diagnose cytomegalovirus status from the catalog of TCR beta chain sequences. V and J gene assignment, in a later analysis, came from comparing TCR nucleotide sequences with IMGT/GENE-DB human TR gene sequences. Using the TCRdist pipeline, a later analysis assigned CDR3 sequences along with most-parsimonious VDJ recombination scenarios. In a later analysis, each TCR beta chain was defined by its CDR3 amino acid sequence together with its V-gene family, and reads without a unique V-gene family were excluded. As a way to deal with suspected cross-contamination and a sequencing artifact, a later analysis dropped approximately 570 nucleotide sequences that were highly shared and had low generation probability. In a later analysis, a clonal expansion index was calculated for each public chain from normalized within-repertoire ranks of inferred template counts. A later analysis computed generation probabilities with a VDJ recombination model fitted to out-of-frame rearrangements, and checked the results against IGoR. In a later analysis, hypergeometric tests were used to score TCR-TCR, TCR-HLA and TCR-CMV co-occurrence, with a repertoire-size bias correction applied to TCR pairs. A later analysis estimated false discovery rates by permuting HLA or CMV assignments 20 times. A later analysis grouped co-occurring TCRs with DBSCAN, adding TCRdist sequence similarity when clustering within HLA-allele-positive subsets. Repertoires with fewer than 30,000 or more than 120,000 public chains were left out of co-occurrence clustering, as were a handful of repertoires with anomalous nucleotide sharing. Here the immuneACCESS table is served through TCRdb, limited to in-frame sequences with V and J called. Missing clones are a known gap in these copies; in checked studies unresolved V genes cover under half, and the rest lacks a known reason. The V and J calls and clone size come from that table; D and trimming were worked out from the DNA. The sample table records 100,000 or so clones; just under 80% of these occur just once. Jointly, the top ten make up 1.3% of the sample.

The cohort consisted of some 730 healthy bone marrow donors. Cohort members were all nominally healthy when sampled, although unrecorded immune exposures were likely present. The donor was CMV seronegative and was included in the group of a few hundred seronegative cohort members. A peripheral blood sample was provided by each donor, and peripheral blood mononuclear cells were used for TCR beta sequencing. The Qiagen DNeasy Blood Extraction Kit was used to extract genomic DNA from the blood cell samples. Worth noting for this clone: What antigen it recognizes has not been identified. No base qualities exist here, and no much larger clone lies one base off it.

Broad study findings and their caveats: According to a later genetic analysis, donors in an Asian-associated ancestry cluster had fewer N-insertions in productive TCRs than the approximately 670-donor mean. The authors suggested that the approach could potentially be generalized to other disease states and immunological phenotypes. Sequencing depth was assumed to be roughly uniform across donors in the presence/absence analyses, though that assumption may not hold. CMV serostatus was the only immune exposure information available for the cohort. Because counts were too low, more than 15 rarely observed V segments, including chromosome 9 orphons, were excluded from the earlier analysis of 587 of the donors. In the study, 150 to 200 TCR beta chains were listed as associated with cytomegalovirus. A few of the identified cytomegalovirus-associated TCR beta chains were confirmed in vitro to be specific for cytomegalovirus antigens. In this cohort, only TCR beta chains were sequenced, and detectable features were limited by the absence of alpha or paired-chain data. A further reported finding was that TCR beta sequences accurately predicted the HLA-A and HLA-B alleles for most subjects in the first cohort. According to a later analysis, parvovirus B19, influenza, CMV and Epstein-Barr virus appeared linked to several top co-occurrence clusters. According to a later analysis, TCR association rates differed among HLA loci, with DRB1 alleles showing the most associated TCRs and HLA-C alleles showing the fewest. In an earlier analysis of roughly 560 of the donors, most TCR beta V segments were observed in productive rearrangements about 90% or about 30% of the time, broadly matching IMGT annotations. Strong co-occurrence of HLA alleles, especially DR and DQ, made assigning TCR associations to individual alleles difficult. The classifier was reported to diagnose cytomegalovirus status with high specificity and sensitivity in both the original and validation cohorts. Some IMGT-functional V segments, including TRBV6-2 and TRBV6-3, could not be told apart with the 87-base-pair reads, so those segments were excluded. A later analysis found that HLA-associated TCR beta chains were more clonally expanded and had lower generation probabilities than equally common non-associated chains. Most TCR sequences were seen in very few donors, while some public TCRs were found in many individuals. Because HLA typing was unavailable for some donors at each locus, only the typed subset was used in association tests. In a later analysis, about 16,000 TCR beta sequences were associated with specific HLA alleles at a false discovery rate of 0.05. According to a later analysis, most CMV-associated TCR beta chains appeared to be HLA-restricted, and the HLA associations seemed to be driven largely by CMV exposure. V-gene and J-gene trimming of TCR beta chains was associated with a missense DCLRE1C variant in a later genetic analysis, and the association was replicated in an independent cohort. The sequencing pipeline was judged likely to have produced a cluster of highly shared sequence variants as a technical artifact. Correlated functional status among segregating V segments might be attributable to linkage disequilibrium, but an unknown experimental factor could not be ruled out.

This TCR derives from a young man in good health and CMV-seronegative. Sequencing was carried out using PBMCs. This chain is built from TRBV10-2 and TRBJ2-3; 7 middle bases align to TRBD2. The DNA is TGCGCCAGCAGTGAGTCGAGAGGGAGGGCGACAGATACGCAGTATTTT. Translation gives CASSESRGRATDTQYF.